This T cell receptor beta chain emerged from a study of breast tumors, draining lymph nodes, adjacent tissues. Remarks on this clonotype: The junction departs from the called germline gene at one end, perhaps through a read error.

Per germline, CDR1 LNHNV and CDR2 YYDKDF (reference sequence). This CDR3 is 10 amino acids long. One entry per CDR3 protein results from TCRdb running MiXCR on the multiplex PCR reads. Among more than 50,000 distinct CDR3 sequences listed, approximately 57% were seen once. The chain has TRBV15 and TRBJ2-3; D call uncertain. Sequencing was carried out using breast tumor tissue. This receptor was obtained from a female donor with breast cancer. Some clones in this sample may be carry-over from other donors' samples. The CDR3 loop reads CAISRDTQYF. The CDR3 DNA sequence: TGTGCCATCAGCAGAGATACGCAGTATTTT.